This T cell receptor beta chain was found in a study of chemoradiotherapy in HPV16-positive cancers. The method was immunoSEQ multiplex PCR; TCRdb's version includes in-frame clones alone and lacks a portion of them. Seen here are around 9,600 clones, 78% observed once, and the top ten hold about 9.1%. The sequence was obtained from a human donor with HPV-associated anogenital cancer. Sampling was performed from a patient who underwent chemoradiotherapy.

The CDR3, as DNA: TGTGCCAGCAGCGGGGCTCTGAATTACTATGGCTACACCTTC. It yields the protein CASSGALNYYGYTF. The V gene is TRBV7-9, the J gene TRBJ1-2; TRBD1 might be the D (5 bases). The V gene lost 5 bases and the J gene lost 3 bases, with 13 bases spanning the gap. Germline V lookup: CDR1 SEHNR, CDR2 FQNEAQ (reference sequence). CDR3 length: 14 residues.